This T cell receptor (beta chain) originates from a study of cytomegalovirus exposure and HLA in healthy donors. Whole-study results and caveats: TCR beta chains numbering under 200 were designated cytomegalovirus-associated. Earlier findings revealed that most TCR beta V segments proved productive either about 90% or about 30% of the time. As a later analysis showed, a missense DCLRE1C variant was linked to trimming of TCR beta V- and J-genes.

Both 60 Vbeta primers and 13 Jbeta primers went into the PCR. The protocol was immunoSEQ multiplex PCR, while the TCRdb copy is restricted to in-frame clones and leaves out a portion. The data show about 140,000 clones, approximately 80% seen once. To note about this clone: What it recognizes is unknown.

Material: PBMCs. This TCR was recovered from a female donor in good health and CMV-seronegative.

CDR3 loop: CASSFWTGAGGLIHPDTQYF. The CDR3 nucleotides are TGTGCCAGCAGTTTTTGGACAGGAGCGGGGGGCCTGATCCACCCAGATACGCAGTATTTT. This chain connects TRBV28 to TRBJ2-3; 9 nucleotides align to TRBD2. CDR1 is MDHEN and CDR2 is SYDVKM in the germline V gene. V shed 3 bases, J shed 4 bases, and the junction held 20 bases outside the gene matches. The CDR3 is made up of 20 amino acids.